This T cell receptor (beta chain) was recorded in a study of cytotoxic CD8 clonotypes in ibrutinib-treated CLL. Study information: Average yields of around 230,000 productive templates and 94,082 productive rearrangements characterized the samples. General study findings and limits: Whereas clonality rose at ibrutinib response, it declined toward baseline at progression.

The assay was immunoSEQ multiplex PCR, and TCRdb's table has in-frame clones only and misses some. The profile shows roughly 52,000 clones, about half of them singletons. Trimming at V came to 6 bases and at J to 6 bases, leaving 18 bases not matched to a gene. Germline CDR1 reads ENHRY; CDR2 reads SYGVKD. This CDR3 has 18 amino acids. As to this clone: Its antigen is currently unknown.

The input for sequencing was PBMCs, taken after 12 months of ibrutinib treatment. The receptor was isolated from a human donor with chronic lymphocytic leukemia. The chain employs TRBV10-3 and TRBJ2-2, with 8 nucleotides matching TRBD2. The DNA for the CDR3 is TGTGCCATCAGACCCGACAGGTCGGGGACTAGTACTTCCGGGGAGCTGTTTTTT. It codes for CAIRPDRSGTSTSGELFF.